These 19 T cell receptor beta chains came from one sample sequenced in a study of breast tumors, draining lymph nodes, adjacent tissues. Breast cancer patients provided tissue from their axillary draining lymph nodes. TCRdb reanalysed the multiplex PCR reads using MiXCR and keeps one entry per CDR3 protein. Seen here are approximately 90,000 distinct CDR3 sequences, approximately 30% observed once, and the top ten hold roughly 8.1%. The specimen sequenced was axillary lymph node tissue. All receptors come from a female donor with breast cancer. Some clones in this sample may be carry-over from other donors' samples.

In its sample, this clonotype was seen a few times. A much larger clone lies a single base off, so this may be a read error. The rearrangement joins TRBV5-4 to TRBJ2-7; unclear D gene. CDR3 size: 15 residues. V was shortened by 4 bases and J by 3 bases, with 17 bases between the two germline ends. Per the germline V gene, CDR1 is SGHNT and CDR2 is YYREEE (reference sequence). DNA for the CDR3: TGTGCCAGCAGCGCTGGGTGGGCCGCTTACTACGAGCAGTACTTC. It codes for CASSAGWAAYYEQYF.

There are many counts of this clonotype. The V call is TRBV10-3, the J call TRBJ1-1; possibly TRBD1 for D (6 bases). Germline lookup yields CDR1 ENHRY and CDR2 SYGVKD. There are 13 residues in the CDR3. With 10 bases removed from V and 5 bases from J, the gap between germline ends came to 17 bases. CDR3 in DNA: TGTGCCAGCACCGAGGGGGGCCGTACTGAAGCTTTCTTT. It specifies CASTEGGRTEAFF.

This clonotype was seen many times. This sequence joins TRBV28 and TRBJ2-7; D remains ambiguous. CDR1 and CDR2 (germline): MDHEN, SYDVKM. CDR3 length: 16 amino acids. V lost 5 bases, J lost 4 bases, and 21 bases lay in between. The CDR3 region has the DNA TGTGCCAGCAGTCAATCGGCCGGTAGGGCTGGGTACGAGCAGTACTTC. Its translation is CASSQSAGRAGYEQYF.

This clonotype was detected many times. J is TRBJ2-5 and V is TRBV18; 10 bases map to TRBD1. With 6 bases clipped from V and 4 bases from J, the junction kept 5 bases outside the gene matches. Germline V gene sequence: CDR1 KGHSH, CDR2 LQKENI. The CDR3 loop spans 14 amino acids. CDR3 loop: CASSRDRGRETQYF. Written as DNA, the CDR3 is TGTGCCAGCTCTCGCGACAGGGGGCGAGAGACCCAGTACTTC.

This clonotype was observed at least ten times. V and J are TRBV5-6 and TRBJ2-5, with D tentatively TRBD2 (6 bases). Trimming pared 2 bases from V and 4 bases from J, leaving 15 bases between. This CDR3 is built from 15 residues. Germline V gene lookup returns CDR1 SGHDT and CDR2 YYEEEE. Here the CDR3 DNA reads TGTGCCAGCAGCTTCCCGGGCGGAGGGGTAGAGACCCAGTACTTC. Amino acids: CASSFPGGGVETQYF.

In its sample, this clonotype was seen once. A much larger clone lies a single base off, so this may be a read error. The chain joins TRBV27 to TRBJ2-1, with D uncertain. The CDR3 is 12 residues long. Germline CDR1 and CDR2: MNHEY and SMNVEV (reference sequence). The CDR3 DNA is TGTGCCAGCAGTTTACCATCCGGTGAGCGGTTCTTC. It encodes CASSLPSGERFF.

This clonotype appeared many times. A clone one base away is much larger, so this may be a read error. V and J are TRBV5-6 and TRBJ2-7; maybe TRBD1 (5 bases). With 6 bases removed from V and 3 bases from J, the gap between germline ends came to 16 bases. CDR3 length: 14 amino acids. CDR1 and CDR2 (germline): SGHDT, YYEEEE. The CDR3 bases are TGTGCCAGCACTGCCCTGACAGCCTACTACGAGCAGTACTTC. Encoded protein: CASTALTAYYEQYF.

The table lists this clonotype with many counts. A much larger clone is a single base away; this may be a read error. The chain joins TRBV7-9 to TRBJ1-2, with TRBD1 matching 7 bases. Germline CDR1 and CDR2: SEHNR and FQNEAQ (reference sequence). The CDR3 has 15 amino acids. CDR3 sequence: CASSSMDRSNYGYPF. The CDR3 DNA is TGTGCCAGCAGCTCGATGGACAGGAGTAACTATGGCTACCCCTTC.

This clonotype was counted between two and nine times. The J gene is TRBJ2-2, the V gene TRBV6-5; 7 nucleotides match TRBD2. Germline CDR1 MNHEY, CDR2 SVGAGI. Trimming removed 5 bases from V and 6 bases from J; junction bases left unmatched: 6. This CDR3 comprises 14 residues. The CDR3: CASSRNSGAGELFF. Written as DNA, the CDR3 is TGTGCCAGCAGTAGAAACAGCGGGGCCGGGGAGCTGTTTTTT.

This clonotype was picked up many times. J is TRBJ2-1 and V is TRBV7-9; no clear D. Germline lookup yields CDR1 SEHNR and CDR2 FQNEAQ (reference sequence). V was trimmed by 1 base and J by 8 bases, leaving 9 bases between them. CDR3 length: 13 amino acids. The CDR3 nucleotides read TGTGCCAGCAGCTTAGTCCTTGGTGATGAGCAGTTCTTC. Translated: CASSLVLGDEQFF.

The chain carries TRBV10-3 and TRBJ2-5; TRBD2 matches 7 bases. J gave up 0 bases and V 3 bases, and 4 bases lay outside the gene matches. Germline V CDR1 and CDR2: ENHRY, SYGVKD. The CDR3 is 15 amino acids. The CDR3 nucleotides are TGTGCCATCAGTGACGGGGGAGGGGACCAAGAGACCCAGTACTTC. Its protein product is CAISDGGGDQETQYF.

This clonotype was counted ten times or more. This sequence joins TRBV5-1 and TRBJ2-7, with TRBD2 matching 14 bases. This CDR3 comprises 17 residues. Per the germline V gene, CDR1 is SGHRS and CDR2 is YFSETQ. The junction had 7 bases not matched to a gene; V was cut back by 4 bases and J by 1 base. The CDR3 spells CASSPGTSGSISYEQYF. The CDR3 DNA is TGCGCCAGCAGCCCTGGGACTAGCGGGAGTATTTCCTACGAGCAGTACTTC.

This clonotype came up many times. CDR3 nucleotides: TGCAGTGCTCGACGAGGGATCTCTGGAAACACCATATATTTT. As protein: CSARRGISGNTIYF. The chain uses TRBV20-1 and TRBJ1-3; D remains unclear. Germline CDR1 is DFQATT and CDR2 is SNEGSKA (reference sequence). Trimming shortened V by 5 bases and J by 0 bases, and 11 bases separated the two germline ends. The CDR3 is made up of 14 amino acids.

A word on this clonotype: A clone one base away is much larger, so this may be a read error. CDR3 region: CASTIEGGPQETQYF. The CDR3 DNA reads TGTGCCAGCACCATAGAGGGCGGGCCTCAAGAGACCCAGTACTTC. The V call is TRBV5-6, the J call TRBJ2-5, with D tentatively TRBD2 (5 bases). This CDR3 contains 15 residues. Trimming shortened V by 6 bases and J by 2 bases, and 17 bases separated the two germline ends. Germline V gives CDR1 SGHDT, CDR2 YYEEEE.

This chain links TRBV9 with TRBJ2-1; 9 bases line up with TRBD1. The germline CDR1 and CDR2 sequences are SGDLS and YYNGEE. J gave up 7 bases and V 2 bases, and 7 bases lay outside the gene matches. The CDR3 spans 15 residues. CDR3 nucleotides: TGTGCCAGCAGCGTTGAAGGGACAGGGTTGAATGAGCAGTTCTTC. Amino acid sequence: CASSVEGTGLNEQFF.

This clonotype was counted many times. The chain recombines TRBV6-2 or TRBV6-3 with TRBJ1-5, with D perhaps TRBD1 (5 bases). The CDR3 extends over 15 amino acids. Trimming stripped 3 bases from V and 3 bases from J, with 12 bases between. Germline values: CDR1 MNHEY, CDR2 SVGEGT. CDR3 sequence (DNA): TGTGCCAGCAGTTATTCCCGGGGCTTCAATCAGCCCCAGCATTTT. The encoded protein is CASSYSRGFNQPQHF.

This clonotype was detected ten times or more. This chain uses TRBV6-4 with TRBJ2-2; no firm D call. V lost 7 bases to trimming and J lost 5 bases, with 8 bases between them. Looked up from germline, CDR1 is MRHNA and CDR2 is SNTAGT. This CDR3 is 12 amino acids long. This chain's CDR3 is CASKGDTGELFF. CDR3 nucleotides: TGTGCCAGCAAAGGAGATACCGGGGAGCTGTTTTTT.

This rearrangement joins TRBV12-3 or TRBV12-4 to TRBJ2-7; D perhaps matches TRBD2 (5 bases). V lost 5 bases, J lost 8 bases, and 13 bases lay in between. This CDR3 is built from 12 residues. CDR3 nucleotides: TGTGCCAGCAGTCCGCGGGTAGGCCAGCAGTACTTC. It is translated as CASSPRVGQQYF.

The chain uses TRBV6-2 or TRBV6-3 and TRBJ1-2, with a possible D match to TRBD1 (6 bases). The CDR3 length is 13 residues. V lost 5 bases and J lost 6, with 13 bases in between. The germline gives CDR1 MNHEY, CDR2 SVGEGT. The CDR3 here is CASSHPRGDGYTF. CDR3 nucleotides: TGTGCCAGCAGTCACCCCAGGGGAGATGGCTACACCTTC.